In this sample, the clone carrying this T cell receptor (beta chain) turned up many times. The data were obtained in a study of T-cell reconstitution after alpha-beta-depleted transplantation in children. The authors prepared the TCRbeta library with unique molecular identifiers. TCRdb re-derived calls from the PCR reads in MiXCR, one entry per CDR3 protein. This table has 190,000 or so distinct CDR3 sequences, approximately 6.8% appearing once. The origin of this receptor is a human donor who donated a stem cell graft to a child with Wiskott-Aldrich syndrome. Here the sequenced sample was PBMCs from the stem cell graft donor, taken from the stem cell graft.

The CDR3 protein is CASSLPGAFGANVLTF. The CDR3 nucleotides read TGTGCCAGCAGCTTACCAGGGGCATTTGGGGCCAACGTCCTGACTTTC. The chain recombines TRBV13 with TRBJ2-6, with D perhaps TRBD1 (6 bases). V dropped 2 bases and J dropped 3 bases, with 11 bases sitting between them. The germline V gene has CDR1 PRHDT and CDR2 FYEKMQ (reference sequence). This CDR3 comprises 16 residues.